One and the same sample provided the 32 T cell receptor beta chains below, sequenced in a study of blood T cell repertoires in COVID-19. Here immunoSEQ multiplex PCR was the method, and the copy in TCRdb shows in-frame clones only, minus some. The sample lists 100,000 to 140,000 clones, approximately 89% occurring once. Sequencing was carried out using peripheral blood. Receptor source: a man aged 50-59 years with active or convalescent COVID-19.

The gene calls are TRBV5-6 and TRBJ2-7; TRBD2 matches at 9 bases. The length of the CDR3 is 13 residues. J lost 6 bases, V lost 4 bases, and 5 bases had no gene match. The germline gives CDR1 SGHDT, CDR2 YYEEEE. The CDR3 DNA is TGTGCCAGCAGCCTCGGGACTAGCTTCGAGCAGTACTTC. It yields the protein CASSLGTSFEQYF. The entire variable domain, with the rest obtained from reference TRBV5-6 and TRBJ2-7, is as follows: DAGVTQSPTHLIKTRGQQVTLRCSPKSGHDTVSWYQQALGQGPQFIFQYYEEEERQRGNFPDRFSGHQFPNYSSELNVNALLLGDSALYLCASSLGTSFEQYFGPGTRLTVT.

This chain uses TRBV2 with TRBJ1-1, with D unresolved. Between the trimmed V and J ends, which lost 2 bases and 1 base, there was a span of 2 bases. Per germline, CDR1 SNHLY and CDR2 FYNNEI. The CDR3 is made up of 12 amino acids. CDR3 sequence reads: CASSEQNTEAFF. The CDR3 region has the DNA TGTGCCAGCAGTGAACAGAACACTGAAGCTTTCTTT.

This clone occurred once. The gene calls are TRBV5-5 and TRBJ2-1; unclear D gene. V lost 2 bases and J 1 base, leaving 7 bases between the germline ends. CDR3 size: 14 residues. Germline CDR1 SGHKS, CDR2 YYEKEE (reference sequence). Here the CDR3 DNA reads TGTGCCAGCAGCTTTGAGTTTTCCTACAATGAGCAGTTCTTC. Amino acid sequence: CASSFEFSYNEQFF.

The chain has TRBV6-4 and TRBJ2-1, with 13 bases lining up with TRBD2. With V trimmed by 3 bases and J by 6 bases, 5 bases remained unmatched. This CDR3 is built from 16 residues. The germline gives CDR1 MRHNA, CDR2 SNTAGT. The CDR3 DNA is TGTGCCAGCAGTGAAGCCGGGACTAGCGGGACCAATGAGCAGTTCTTC. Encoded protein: CASSEAGTSGTNEQFF.

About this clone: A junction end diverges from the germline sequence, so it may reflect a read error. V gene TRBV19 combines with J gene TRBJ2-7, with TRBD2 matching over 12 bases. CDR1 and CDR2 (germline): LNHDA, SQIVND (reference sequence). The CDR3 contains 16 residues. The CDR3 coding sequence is TGTGCCAGTAGTATAGGACTAGCGGGAGACTCCCACGAGCAGTACTTC. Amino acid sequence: CASSIGLAGDSHEQYF.

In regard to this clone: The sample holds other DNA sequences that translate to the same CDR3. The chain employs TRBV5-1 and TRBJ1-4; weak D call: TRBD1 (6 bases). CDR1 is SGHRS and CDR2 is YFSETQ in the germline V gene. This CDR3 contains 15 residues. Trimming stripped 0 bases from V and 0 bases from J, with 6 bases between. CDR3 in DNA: TGCGCCAGCAGCTTGGAGGGGGCAACTAATGAAAAACTGTTTTTT. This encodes CASSLEGATNEKLFF.

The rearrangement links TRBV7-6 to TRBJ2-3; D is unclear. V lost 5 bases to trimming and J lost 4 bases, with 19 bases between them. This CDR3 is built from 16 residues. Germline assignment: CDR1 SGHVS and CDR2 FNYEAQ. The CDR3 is CASSHLFTLPADTQYF. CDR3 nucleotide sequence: TGTGCCAGCAGCCACCTTTTTACCCTACCTGCAGATACGCAGTATTTT.

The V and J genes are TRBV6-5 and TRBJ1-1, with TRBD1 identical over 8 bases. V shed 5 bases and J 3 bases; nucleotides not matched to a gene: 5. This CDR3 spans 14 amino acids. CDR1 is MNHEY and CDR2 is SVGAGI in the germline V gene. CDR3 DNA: TGTGCCAGCAGTCAGACAGGGGATTACACTGAAGCTTTCTTT. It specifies CASSQTGDYTEAFF.

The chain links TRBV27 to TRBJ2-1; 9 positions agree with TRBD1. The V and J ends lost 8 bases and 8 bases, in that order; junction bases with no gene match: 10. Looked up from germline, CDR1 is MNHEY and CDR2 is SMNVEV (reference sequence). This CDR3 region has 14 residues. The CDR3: CASADRGPSDEQFF. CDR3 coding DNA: TGTGCCAGCGCGGACAGGGGCCCTTCGGATGAGCAGTTCTTC.

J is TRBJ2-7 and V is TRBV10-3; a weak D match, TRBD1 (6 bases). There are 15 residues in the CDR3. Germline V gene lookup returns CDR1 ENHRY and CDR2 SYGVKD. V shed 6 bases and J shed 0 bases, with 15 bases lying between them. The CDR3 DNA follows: TGTGCCATCAGGAGAGCGACAGGATTCTCCTACGAGCAGTACTTC. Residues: CAIRRATGFSYEQYF.

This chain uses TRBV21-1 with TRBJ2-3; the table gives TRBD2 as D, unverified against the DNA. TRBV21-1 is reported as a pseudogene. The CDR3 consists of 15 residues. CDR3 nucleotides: TGTGCCAGCAGCAAGGGGACTAGCGGCACAGATACGCAGTATTTT. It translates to CASSKGTSGTDTQYF.

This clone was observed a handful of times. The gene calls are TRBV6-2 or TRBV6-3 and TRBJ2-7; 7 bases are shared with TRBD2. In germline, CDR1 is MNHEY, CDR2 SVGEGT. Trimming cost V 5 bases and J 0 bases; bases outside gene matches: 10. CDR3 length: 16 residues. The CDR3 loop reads CASSPASGRSSYEQYF. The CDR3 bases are TGTGCCAGCAGTCCGGCTAGCGGTAGGAGCTCCTACGAGCAGTACTTC.

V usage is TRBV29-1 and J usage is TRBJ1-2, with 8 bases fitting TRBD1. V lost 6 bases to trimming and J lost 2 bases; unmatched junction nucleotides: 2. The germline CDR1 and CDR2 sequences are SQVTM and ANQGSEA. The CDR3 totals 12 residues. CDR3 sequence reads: CSVSGGNYGYTF. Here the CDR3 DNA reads TGCAGCGTCTCAGGGGGCAACTATGGCTACACCTTC. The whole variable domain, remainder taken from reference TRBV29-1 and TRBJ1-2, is SAVISQKPSRDICQRGTSLTIQCQVDSQVTMMFWYRQQPGQSLTLIATANQGSEATYESGFVIDKFPISRPNLTFSTLTVSNMSPEDSSIYLCSVSGGNYGYTFGSGTRLTVV.

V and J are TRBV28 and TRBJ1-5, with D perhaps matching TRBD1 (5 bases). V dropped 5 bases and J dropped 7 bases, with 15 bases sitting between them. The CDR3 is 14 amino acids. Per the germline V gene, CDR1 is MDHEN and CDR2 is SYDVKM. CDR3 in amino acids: CASSASQVTQPQHF. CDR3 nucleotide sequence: TGTGCCAGCAGTGCATCACAGGTCACCCAGCCCCAGCATTTT.

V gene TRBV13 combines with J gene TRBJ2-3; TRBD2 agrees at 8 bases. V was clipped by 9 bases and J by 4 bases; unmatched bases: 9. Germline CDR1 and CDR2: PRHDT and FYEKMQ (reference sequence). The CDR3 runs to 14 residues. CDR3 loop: CASCISGNADTQYF. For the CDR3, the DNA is TGTGCCAGTTGCATTAGCGGGAACGCAGATACGCAGTATTTT.

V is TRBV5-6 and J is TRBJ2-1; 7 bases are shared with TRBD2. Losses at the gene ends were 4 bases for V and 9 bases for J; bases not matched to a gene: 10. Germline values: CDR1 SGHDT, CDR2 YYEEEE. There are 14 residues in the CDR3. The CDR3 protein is CASSPTSWVGEQFF. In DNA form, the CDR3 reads TGTGCCAGCAGCCCGACTAGCTGGGTAGGTGAGCAGTTCTTC.

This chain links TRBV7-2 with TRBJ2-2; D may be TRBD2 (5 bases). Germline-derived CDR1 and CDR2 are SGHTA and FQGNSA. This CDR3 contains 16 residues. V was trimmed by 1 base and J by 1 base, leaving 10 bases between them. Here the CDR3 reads CASSLGGVGNTGELFF. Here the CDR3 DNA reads TGTGCCAGCAGCTTAGGGGGAGTGGGGAACACCGGGGAGCTGTTTTTT.

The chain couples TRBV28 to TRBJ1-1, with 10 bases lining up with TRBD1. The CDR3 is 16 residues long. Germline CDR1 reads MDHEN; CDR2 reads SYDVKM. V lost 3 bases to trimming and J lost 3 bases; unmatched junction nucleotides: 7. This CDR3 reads CASSLGTGDFDTEAFF. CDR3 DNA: TGTGCCAGCAGTTTGGGGACAGGGGATTTTGACACTGAAGCTTTCTTT.

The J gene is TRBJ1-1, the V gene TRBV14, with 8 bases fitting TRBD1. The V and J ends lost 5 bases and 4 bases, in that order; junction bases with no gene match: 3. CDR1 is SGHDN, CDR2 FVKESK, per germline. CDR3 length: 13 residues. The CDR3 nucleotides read TGTGCCAGCAGCAGCGGACAGGGCACTGAAGCTTTCTTT. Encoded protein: CASSSGQGTEAFF.

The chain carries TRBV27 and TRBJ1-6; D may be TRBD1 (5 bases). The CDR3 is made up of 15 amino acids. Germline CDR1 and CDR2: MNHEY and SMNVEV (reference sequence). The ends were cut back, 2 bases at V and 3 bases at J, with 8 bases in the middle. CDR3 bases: TGTGCCAGCAGTTTAGGGGGAGGCTATAATTCACCCCTCCACTTT. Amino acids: CASSLGGGYNSPLHF.

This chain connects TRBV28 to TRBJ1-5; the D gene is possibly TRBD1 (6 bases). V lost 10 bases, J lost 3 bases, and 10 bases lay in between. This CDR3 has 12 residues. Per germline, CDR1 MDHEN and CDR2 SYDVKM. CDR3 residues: CATRTVNQPQHF. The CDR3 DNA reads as TGTGCCACCAGGACAGTCAATCAGCCCCAGCATTTT. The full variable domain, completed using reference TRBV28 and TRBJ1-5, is DVKVTQSSRYLVKRTGEKVFLECVQDMDHENMFWYRQDPGLGLRLIYFSYDVKMKEKGDIPEGYSVSREKKERFSLILESASTNQTSMYLCATRTVNQPQHFGDGTRLSIL.

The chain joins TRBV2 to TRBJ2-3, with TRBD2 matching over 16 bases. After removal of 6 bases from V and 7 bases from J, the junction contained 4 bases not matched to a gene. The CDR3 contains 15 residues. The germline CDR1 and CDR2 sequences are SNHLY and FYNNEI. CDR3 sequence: CASRGTSGRGNTQYF. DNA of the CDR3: TGTGCCAGCAGGGGGACTAGCGGGAGGGGGAATACGCAGTATTTT.

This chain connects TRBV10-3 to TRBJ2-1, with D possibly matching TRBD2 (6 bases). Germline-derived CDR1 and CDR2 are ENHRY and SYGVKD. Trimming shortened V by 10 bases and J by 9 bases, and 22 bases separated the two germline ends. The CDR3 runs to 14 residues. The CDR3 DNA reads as TGTGCCAGCGGGGCGAGGGTCTACGTTAGTGAGCAGTTCTTC. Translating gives CASGARVYVSEQFF.

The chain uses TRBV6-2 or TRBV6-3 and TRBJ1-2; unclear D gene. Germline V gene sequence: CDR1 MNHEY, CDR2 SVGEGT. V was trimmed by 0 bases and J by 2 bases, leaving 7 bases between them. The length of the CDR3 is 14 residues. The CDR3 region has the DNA TGTGCCAGCAGTTACTCGATACGGAACTATGGCTACACCTTC. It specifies CASSYSIRNYGYTF.

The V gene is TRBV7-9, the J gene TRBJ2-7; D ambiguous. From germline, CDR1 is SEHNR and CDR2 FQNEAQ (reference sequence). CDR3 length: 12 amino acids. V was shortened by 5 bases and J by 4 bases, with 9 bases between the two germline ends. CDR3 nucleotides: TGTGCCAGCAGCCCATCACAGTACGAGCAGTACTTC. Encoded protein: CASSPSQYEQYF.

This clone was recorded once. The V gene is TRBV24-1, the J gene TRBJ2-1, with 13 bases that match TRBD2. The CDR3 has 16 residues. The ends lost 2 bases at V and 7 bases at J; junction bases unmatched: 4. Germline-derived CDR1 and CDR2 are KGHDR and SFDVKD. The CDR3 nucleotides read TGTGCCACCAGTGATTGGACTAGCGGGAGAGGGAATGAGCAGTTCTTC. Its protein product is CATSDWTSGRGNEQFF.

For the CDR3, the DNA is TGTGCCAGCAGCTTAACCCCTAGCGGGAGGCTCCAAGAGACCCAGTACTTC. This encodes CASSLTPSGRLQETQYF. This chain uses TRBV5-5 with TRBJ2-5, with 11 bases matching TRBD2. Germline V CDR1 and CDR2: SGHKS, YYEKEE (reference sequence). J was trimmed by 1 base and V by 2 bases; bases with no gene match: 7. There are 17 residues in the CDR3. The complete variable domain, with remaining parts taken from reference TRBV5-5 and TRBJ2-5, reads DAGVTQSPTHLIKTRGQQVTLRCSPISGHKSVSWYQQVLGQGPQFIFQYYEKEERGRGNFPDRFSARQFPNYSSELNVNALLLGDSALYLCASSLTPSGRLQETQYFGPGTRLLVL.

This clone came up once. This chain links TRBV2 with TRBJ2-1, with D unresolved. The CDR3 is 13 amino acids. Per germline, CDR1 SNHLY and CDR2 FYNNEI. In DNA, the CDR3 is TGTGCAACCCCCACTACCCACTTGCGTGAGCAGTTCTTC. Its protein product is CATPTTHLREQFF.

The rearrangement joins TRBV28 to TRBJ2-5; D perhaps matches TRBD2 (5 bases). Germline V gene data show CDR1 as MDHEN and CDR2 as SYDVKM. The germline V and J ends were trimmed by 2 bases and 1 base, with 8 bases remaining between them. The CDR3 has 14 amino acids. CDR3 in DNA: TGTGCCAGCAGTTTAGGTCTAGCCCAAGAGACCCAGTACTTC. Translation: CASSLGLAQETQYF.

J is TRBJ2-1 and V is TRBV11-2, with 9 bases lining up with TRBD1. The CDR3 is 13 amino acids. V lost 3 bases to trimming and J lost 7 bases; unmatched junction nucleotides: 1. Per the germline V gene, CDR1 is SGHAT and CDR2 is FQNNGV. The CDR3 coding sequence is TGTGCCAGCAGCTTGACAGGGGGGAATGAGCAGTTCTTC. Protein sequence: CASSLTGGNEQFF. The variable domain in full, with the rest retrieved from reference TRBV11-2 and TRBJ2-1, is EAGVAQSPRYKIIEKRQSVAFWCNPISGHATLYWYQQILGQGPKLLIQFQNNGVVDDSQLPKDRFSAERLKGVDSTLKIQPAKLEDSAVYLCASSLTGGNEQFFGPGTRLTVL.

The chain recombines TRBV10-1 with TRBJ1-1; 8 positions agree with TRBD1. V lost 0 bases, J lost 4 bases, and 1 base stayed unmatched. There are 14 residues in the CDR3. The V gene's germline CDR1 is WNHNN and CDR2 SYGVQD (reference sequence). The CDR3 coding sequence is TGCGCCAGCAGTGAGTCAGGACAGGGCACTGAAGCTTTCTTT. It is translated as CASSESGQGTEAFF.

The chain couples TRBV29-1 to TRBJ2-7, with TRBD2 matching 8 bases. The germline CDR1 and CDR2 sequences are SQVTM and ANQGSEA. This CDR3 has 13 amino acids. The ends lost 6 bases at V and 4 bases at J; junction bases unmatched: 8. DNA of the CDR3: TGCAGCGTGAGAAGCGGGAGTCTTTACGAGCAGTACTTC. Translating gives CSVRSGSLYEQYF.